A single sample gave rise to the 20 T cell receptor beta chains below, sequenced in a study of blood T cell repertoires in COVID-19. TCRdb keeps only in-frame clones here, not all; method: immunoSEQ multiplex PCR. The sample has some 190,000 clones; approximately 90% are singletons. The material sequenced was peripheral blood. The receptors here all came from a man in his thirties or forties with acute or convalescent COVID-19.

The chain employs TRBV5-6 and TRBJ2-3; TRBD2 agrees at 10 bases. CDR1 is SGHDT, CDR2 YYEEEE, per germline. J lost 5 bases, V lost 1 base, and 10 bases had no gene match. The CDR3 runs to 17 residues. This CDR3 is CASSLPEAGGFEDTQYF. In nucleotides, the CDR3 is TGTGCCAGCAGCTTGCCTGAAGCGGGGGGGTTCGAAGATACGCAGTATTTT.

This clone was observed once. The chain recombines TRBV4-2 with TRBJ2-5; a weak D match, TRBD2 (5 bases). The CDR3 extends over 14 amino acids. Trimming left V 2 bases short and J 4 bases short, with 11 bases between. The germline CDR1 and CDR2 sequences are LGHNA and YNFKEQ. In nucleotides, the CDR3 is TGTGCCAGCAGCCAACGGGGTCTCAGAGAGACCCAGTACTTC. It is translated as CASSQRGLRETQYF.

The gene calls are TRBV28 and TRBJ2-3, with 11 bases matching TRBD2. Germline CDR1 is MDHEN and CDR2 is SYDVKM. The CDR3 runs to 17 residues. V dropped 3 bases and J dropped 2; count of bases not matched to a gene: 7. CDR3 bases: TGTGCCAGCAGTTTGGCGGGACTAGCGGTAAACACAGATACGCAGTATTTT. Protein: CASSLAGLAVNTDTQYF.

The CDR3 loop is CASSGGVYSNQPQHF. CDR3 bases: TGTGCCAGCAGTGGGGGAGTGTATAGCAATCAGCCCCAGCATTTT. The V and J genes are TRBV2 and TRBJ1-5; D is uncertain. There are 15 residues in the CDR3. The ends were cut back, 4 bases at V and 0 bases at J, with 10 bases in the middle. Germline assignment: CDR1 SNHLY and CDR2 FYNNEI.

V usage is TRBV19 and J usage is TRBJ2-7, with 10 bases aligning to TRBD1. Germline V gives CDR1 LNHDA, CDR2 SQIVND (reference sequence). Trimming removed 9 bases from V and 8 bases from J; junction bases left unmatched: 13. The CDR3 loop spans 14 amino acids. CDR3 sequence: CASNGGTGVLQQYF. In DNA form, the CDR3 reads TGTGCCAGCAACGGGGGGACAGGGGTGCTCCAGCAGTACTTC.

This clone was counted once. The CDR3 coding sequence is TGTGCCAGCACCCGTTTCGGGGGGCGGGCCGGGGAGCTGTTTTTT. This gives the protein CASTRFGGRAGELFF. The rearrangement uses TRBV6-5 and TRBJ2-2; tentative D call: TRBD2 (7 bases). The CDR3 is 15 amino acids. Per germline, CDR1 MNHEY and CDR2 SVGAGI. With 7 bases removed from V and 6 bases from J, the gap between germline ends came to 18 bases.

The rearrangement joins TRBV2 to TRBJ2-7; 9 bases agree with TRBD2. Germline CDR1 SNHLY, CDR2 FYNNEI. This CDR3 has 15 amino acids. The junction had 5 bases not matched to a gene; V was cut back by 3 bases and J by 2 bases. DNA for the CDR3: TGTGCCAGCAGTGAGGCTAGCGGGACTACCTACGAGCAGTACTTC. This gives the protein CASSEASGTTYEQYF.

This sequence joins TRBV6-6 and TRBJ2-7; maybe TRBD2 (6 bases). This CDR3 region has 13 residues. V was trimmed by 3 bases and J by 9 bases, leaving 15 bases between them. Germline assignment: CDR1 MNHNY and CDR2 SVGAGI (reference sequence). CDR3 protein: CASSYVLVSGQYF. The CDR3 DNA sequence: TGTGCCAGCAGTTATGTCCTCGTTAGCGGGCAGTACTTC.

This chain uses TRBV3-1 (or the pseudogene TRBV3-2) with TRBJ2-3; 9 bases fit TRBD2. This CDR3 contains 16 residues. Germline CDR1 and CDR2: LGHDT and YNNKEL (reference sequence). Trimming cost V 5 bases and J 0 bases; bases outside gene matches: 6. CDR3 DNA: TGTGCCAGCAGCGACCGACTAGCGGAGAGCACAGATACGCAGTATTTT. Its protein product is CASSDRLAESTDTQYF.

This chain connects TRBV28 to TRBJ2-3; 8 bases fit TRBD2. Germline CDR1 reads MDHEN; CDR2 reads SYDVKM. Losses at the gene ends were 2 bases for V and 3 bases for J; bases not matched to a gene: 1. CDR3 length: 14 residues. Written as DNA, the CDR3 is TGTGCCAGCAGTTTAGCGGGAGGTACAGATACGCAGTATTTT. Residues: CASSLAGGTDTQYF.

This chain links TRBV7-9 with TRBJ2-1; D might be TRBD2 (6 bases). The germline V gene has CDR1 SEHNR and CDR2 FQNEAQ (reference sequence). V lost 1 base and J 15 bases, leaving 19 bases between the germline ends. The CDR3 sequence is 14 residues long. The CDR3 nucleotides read TGTGCCAGCAGCTTAGGTGGGGGGACCGGCGGAGCGTTCTTC. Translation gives CASSLGGGTGGAFF.

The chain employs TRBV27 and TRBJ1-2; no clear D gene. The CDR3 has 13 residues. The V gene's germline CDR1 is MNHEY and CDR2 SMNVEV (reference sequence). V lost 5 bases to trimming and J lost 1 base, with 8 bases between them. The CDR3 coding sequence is TGTGCCAGCAGTGTGGCAGTTAACTATGGCTACACCTTC. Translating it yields CASSVAVNYGYTF.

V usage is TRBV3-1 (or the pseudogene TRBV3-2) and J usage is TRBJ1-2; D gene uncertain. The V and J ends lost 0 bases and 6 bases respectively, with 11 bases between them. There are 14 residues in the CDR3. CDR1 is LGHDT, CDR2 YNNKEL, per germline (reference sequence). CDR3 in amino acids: CASSQDARTNGYTF. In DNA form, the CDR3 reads TGTGCCAGCAGCCAAGATGCTAGAACGAATGGCTACACCTTC.

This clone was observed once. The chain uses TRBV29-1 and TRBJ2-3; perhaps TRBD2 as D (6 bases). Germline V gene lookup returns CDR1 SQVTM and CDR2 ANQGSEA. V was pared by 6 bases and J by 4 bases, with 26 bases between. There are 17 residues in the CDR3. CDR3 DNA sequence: TGCAGCGTAGGAAACCGGGCCTCGGAGGGGTCCGCAGATACGCAGTATTTT. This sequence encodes CSVGNRASEGSADTQYF.

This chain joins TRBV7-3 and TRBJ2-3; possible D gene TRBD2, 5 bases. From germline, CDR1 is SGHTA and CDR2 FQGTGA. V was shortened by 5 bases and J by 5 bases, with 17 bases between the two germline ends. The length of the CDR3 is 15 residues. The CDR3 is CASSPLGIAIDTQYF. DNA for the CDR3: TGTGCCAGCAGCCCCTTGGGGATAGCGATAGATACGCAGTATTTT.

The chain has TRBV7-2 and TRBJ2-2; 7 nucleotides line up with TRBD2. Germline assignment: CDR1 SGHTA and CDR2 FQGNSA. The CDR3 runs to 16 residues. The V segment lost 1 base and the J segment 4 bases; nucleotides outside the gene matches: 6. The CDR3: CASSLVRTRSTGELFF. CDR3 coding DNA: TGTGCCAGCAGCTTAGTTCGGACTAGATCCACCGGGGAGCTGTTTTTT.

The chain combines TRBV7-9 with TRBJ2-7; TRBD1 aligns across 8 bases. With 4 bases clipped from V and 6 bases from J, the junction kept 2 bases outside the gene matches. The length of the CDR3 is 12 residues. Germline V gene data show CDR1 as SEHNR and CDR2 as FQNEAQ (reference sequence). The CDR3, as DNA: TGTGCCAGCAGCTACGGACAGGGCGAGCAGTACTTC. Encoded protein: CASSYGQGEQYF.

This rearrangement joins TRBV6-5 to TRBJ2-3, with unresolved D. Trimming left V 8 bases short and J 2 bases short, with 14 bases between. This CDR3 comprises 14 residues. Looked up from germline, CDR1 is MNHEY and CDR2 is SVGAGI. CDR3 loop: CASHSLDVTDTQYF. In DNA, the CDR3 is TGTGCCAGCCACAGCCTCGACGTCACAGATACGCAGTATTTT.

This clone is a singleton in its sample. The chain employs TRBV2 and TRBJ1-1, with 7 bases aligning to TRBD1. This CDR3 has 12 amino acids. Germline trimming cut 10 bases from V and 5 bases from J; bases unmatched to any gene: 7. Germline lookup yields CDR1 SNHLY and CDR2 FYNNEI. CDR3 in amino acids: CATGARGTEAFF. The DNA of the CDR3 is TGTGCCACAGGGGCCAGGGGGACTGAAGCTTTCTTT. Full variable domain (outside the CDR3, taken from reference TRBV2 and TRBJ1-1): EPEVTQTPSHQVTQMGQEVILRCVPISNHLYFYWYRQILGQKVEFLVSFYNNEISEKSEIFDDQFSVERPDGSNFTLKIRSTKLEDSAMYFCATGARGTEAFFGQGTRLTVV.

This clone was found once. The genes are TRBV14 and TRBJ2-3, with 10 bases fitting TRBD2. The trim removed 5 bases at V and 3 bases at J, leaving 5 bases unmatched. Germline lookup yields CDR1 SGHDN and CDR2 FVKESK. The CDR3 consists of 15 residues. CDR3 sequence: CASSYTSGITDTQYF. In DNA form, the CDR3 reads TGTGCCAGCAGCTATACTAGCGGGATAACAGATACGCAGTATTTT.